The 3 T cell receptor beta chains in this list originate from one sample, sequenced in a study of blood T cells in healthy people across ages. The use of a sample-barcoded 5' primer and a J-beta primer mix characterized a second PCR of about 7 to 12 cycles. One entry per CDR3 protein results from TCRdb running MiXCR on the 5' RACE reads. Of just under 900,000 distinct CDR3 sequences listed, more than 25% are singletons. Sequencing was carried out using blood. These receptors all stem from a woman over 75 in good health.

This chain joins TRBV25-1 and TRBJ1-6; D unclear. Trimming cost V 3 bases and J 7 bases, with 13 bases left between them. Germline CDR1 reads MGHDK; CDR2 reads SYGVNS. CDR3 size: 15 residues. The CDR3 sequence: CASSDGPLPNSPLHF. The CDR3 nucleotides read TGTGCCAGCAGTGACGGCCCCTTGCCCAATTCACCCCTCCACTTT.

This clonotype was observed at least ten times. The chain recombines TRBV3-1 with TRBJ2-1; D gene ambiguous. This CDR3 spans 16 amino acids. Germline-derived CDR1 and CDR2 are LGHDT and YNNKEL (reference sequence). V shed 1 base and J shed 1 base, with 11 bases lying between them. CDR3 residues: CASSQGHQISYNEQFF. In nucleotides, the CDR3 is TGTGCCAGCAGCCAAGGTCATCAAATTTCCTACAATGAGCAGTTCTTC.

This sequence joins TRBV7-2 and TRBJ2-5; a possible D gene is TRBD2 (7 bases). With 2 bases removed from V and 4 bases from J, the gap between germline ends came to 11 bases. Per germline, CDR1 SGHTA and CDR2 FQGNSA. The CDR3 sequence is 14 residues long. The CDR3 DNA reads TGTGCCAGCAGCTTATACGGGGGGCCAGAGACCCAGTACTTC. Its protein is CASSLYGGPETQYF.